The 21 T cell receptor beta chains in this list originate from one sample, sequenced in a study of cytomegalovirus exposure and HLA in healthy donors. The PCR ran on 60 Vbeta and 13 Jbeta primers. Profiled with immunoSEQ multiplex PCR; TCRdb holds only in-frame clones, not every one. The table shows 190,000 or so clones, with more than 75% occurring only once. Source material: PBMCs. These TCRs come from a male donor in good health and CMV-seropositive.

This rearrangement joins TRBV5-6 to TRBJ2-7; 8 bases are a match to TRBD1. V shed 2 bases and J 2 bases; nucleotides not matched to a gene: 9. Per the germline V gene, CDR1 is SGHDT and CDR2 is YYEEEE. The CDR3 is made up of 16 amino acids. The CDR3 nucleotides read TGTGCCAGCAGCTTTATTGGGACAGGAGACACCTACGAGCAGTACTTC. Residues: CASSFIGTGDTYEQYF.

This chain joins TRBV5-4 and TRBJ2-7; 9 positions agree with TRBD2. The CDR3 totals 14 residues. V was pared by 2 bases and J by 4 bases, with 4 bases of the junction left unmatched. Germline V gene lookup returns CDR1 SGHNT and CDR2 YYREEE (reference sequence). DNA of the CDR3: TGTGCCAGCAGCTTTGGGACTAGCACTTACGAGCAGTACTTC. Translation: CASSFGTSTYEQYF.

The chain recombines TRBV5-1 with TRBJ2-5; the D is unclear. The end of the DNA is better explained by TRBJ2-7, so the J call may be wrong. In germline, CDR1 is SGHRS, CDR2 YFSETQ. The CDR3 has 14 amino acids. As DNA, the CDR3 is TGCGCCAGCCACGAACTCGGTCACTCCTACGAGCAGTACTTC. Encoded protein: CASHELGHSYEQYF.

CDR3: CSPRYGGNTEAFF. In DNA, the CDR3 is TGCAGCCCGCGATATGGAGGGAACACTGAAGCTTTCTTT. The V and J genes are TRBV29-1 and TRBJ1-1; the D is unclear. The CDR3 contains 13 residues. Trimming removed 8 bases at V and 1 base at J, with 14 bases between. Germline CDR1 and CDR2: SQVTM and ANQGSEA.

The chain joins TRBV6-5 to TRBJ1-3; no firm D call. V dropped 4 bases and J dropped 10 bases, with 11 bases sitting between them. Germline CDR1 reads MNHEY; CDR2 reads SVGAGI. This CDR3 is built from 12 residues. CDR3 sequence: CASSSRGETIYF. DNA of the CDR3: TGTGCCAGCAGTTCCCGGGGAGAAACCATATATTTT.

This clone is a singleton in its sample. J is TRBJ1-2 and V is TRBV27; a weak D match, TRBD1 (6 bases). The CDR3 is made up of 15 amino acids. Trimming left V 4 bases short and J 7 bases short, with 19 bases between. Germline V gene lookup returns CDR1 MNHEY and CDR2 SMNVEV (reference sequence). The CDR3, as DNA: TGTGCCAGCAGTTCCCGGACAGTCATTTTCTCTGGCTACACCTTC. Amino acids: CASSSRTVIFSGYTF.

J is TRBJ1-1 and V is TRBV4-1, with D possibly being TRBD1 (6 bases). The CDR3 is 18 residues long. Trimming shortened V by 1 base and J by 4 bases, and 22 bases separated the two germline ends. Germline V lookup: CDR1 MGHRA, CDR2 YSYEKL. CDR3 in amino acids: CASSQAPDRILQGTEAFF. The DNA for the CDR3 is TGCGCCAGCAGCCAAGCCCCGGACAGAATTCTTCAGGGCACTGAAGCTTTCTTT.

V usage is TRBV6-1 and J usage is TRBJ1-2, with D possibly being TRBD1 (6 bases). The germline V and J ends were trimmed by 2 bases and 7 bases, with 11 bases remaining between them. CDR3 length equals 13 residues. The germline gives CDR1 MNHNS, CDR2 SASEGT. In DNA, the CDR3 is TGTGCCAGCAGTGAATCAGGGGTTCCTGGCTACACCTTC. Its protein is CASSESGVPGYTF.

The chain is built from TRBV19 and TRBJ2-5; D may be TRBD2 (6 bases). Trimming left V 3 bases short and J 3 bases short, with 8 bases between. The CDR3 consists of 13 residues. Germline CDR1 reads LNHDA; CDR2 reads SQIVND (reference sequence). The CDR3 sequence is CASSIPGEETQYF. In DNA form, the CDR3 reads TGTGCCAGTAGTATTCCGGGGGAAGAGACCCAGTACTTC.

The chain couples TRBV30 to TRBJ2-5; 7 bases agree with TRBD1. In germline, CDR1 is GTSNPN, CDR2 SVGIG (reference sequence). The V gene end was trimmed by 4 bases and the J gene end by 4 bases; junction bases not matched to a gene: 6. The CDR3 is 13 residues long. The CDR3, as DNA: TGTGCCTGGAAAAGCTGGACAGGAGAGACCCAGTACTTC. This translates into CAWKSWTGETQYF.

This clone was picked up a small number of times. The chain couples TRBV6-1 to TRBJ1-5; D is unclear. V lost 7 bases and J 6 bases, leaving 19 bases between the germline ends. The CDR3 covers 15 residues. Germline CDR1 is MNHNS and CDR2 is SASEGT. As DNA, the CDR3 is TGTGCCAGCATAGTGGAGGGTGAGAGATTTCAGCCCCAGCATTTT. It translates to CASIVEGERFQPQHF.

V gene TRBV7-2 combines with J gene TRBJ2-7; TRBD2 is a possible D gene (5 bases). Germline CDR1 reads SGHTA; CDR2 reads FQGNSA. This CDR3 contains 14 residues. Trimming stripped 5 bases from V and 3 bases from J, with 14 bases between. The CDR3 DNA reads TGTGCCAGCAGCCCAACCGGGATGCTCTACGAGCAGTACTTC. It is translated as CASSPTGMLYEQYF.

The J gene is TRBJ1-2, the V gene TRBV5-1; weak D call: TRBD1 (6 bases). The CDR3 spans 15 residues. CDR1 is SGHRS and CDR2 is YFSETQ in the germline V gene. With 0 bases removed from V and 4 bases from J, the gap between germline ends came to 13 bases. CDR3 nucleotide sequence: TGCGCCAGCAGCTTGGGTCAGGGGACGGCCTATGGCTACACCTTC. Protein: CASSLGQGTAYGYTF.

The J gene is TRBJ2-7, the V gene TRBV4-3; 12 bases are a match to TRBD2. Per the germline V gene, CDR1 is LGHNA and CDR2 is YSLEER. The CDR3 sequence is 17 residues long. Losses at the gene ends were 0 bases for V and 2 bases for J; bases not matched to a gene: 5. The CDR3 sequence: CASSQERLAGGTYEQYF. The DNA of the CDR3 is TGCGCCAGCAGCCAAGAAAGGCTAGCGGGAGGGACCTACGAGCAGTACTTC.

This clone was picked up one time. The V call is TRBV7-2, the J call TRBJ1-2; 11 bases map to TRBD1. Trimming at V came to 6 bases and at J to 7 bases, leaving 13 bases not matched to a gene. The CDR3 sequence is 16 residues long. Germline V gives CDR1 SGHTA, CDR2 FQGNSA. CDR3 amino acids: CASSRPPGQGAGGYTF. CDR3 coding DNA: TGTGCCAGCAGTCGTCCCCCAGGACAGGGGGCGGGTGGCTACACCTTC.

This chain uses TRBV7-9 with TRBJ2-7; TRBD1 matches 7 bases. CDR1 and CDR2 from the germline V gene are SEHNR and FQNEAQ (reference sequence). This CDR3 has 14 residues. The ends lost 5 bases at V and 3 bases at J; junction bases unmatched: 7. CDR3 in amino acids: CASSTFRDSYEQYF. The CDR3 nucleotides are TGTGCCAGCAGCACTTTCCGGGACAGCTACGAGCAGTACTTC.

J is TRBJ2-5 and V is TRBV4-2, with 9 bases fitting TRBD1. The CDR3 runs to 16 residues. From germline, CDR1 is LGHNA and CDR2 YNFKEQ. J was trimmed by 1 base and V by 2 bases; bases with no gene match: 5. The CDR3 here is CASSQQTGGSQETQYF. CDR3 coding DNA: TGTGCCAGCAGCCAACAAACAGGGGGCTCCCAAGAGACCCAGTACTTC.

Note on this clone: The same CDR3 arises from other DNA sequences in this sample as well. This chain links TRBV7-2 with TRBJ1-4; 7 bases match TRBD1. The CDR3 runs 15 residues. Trimming took 5 bases from V and 0 from J; bases not matched to a gene: 3. From germline, CDR1 is SGHTA and CDR2 FQGNSA. DNA for the CDR3: TGTGCCAGCAGCCCTCAGGGGGCAACTAATGAAAAACTGTTTTTT. Translating gives CASSPQGATNEKLFF. Full variable domain (missing parts from reference TRBV7-2 and TRBJ1-4): GAGVSQSPSNKVTEKGKDVELRCDPISGHTALYWYRQSLGQGLEFLIYFQGNSAPDKSGLPSDRFSAERTGGSVSTLTIQRTQQEDSAVYLCASSPQGATNEKLFFGSGTQLSVL.

This clone was counted between two and nine times. The chain couples TRBV7-6 to TRBJ1-3; 9 bases agree with TRBD1. Trimming took 3 bases from V and 0 from J; bases not matched to a gene: 15. Germline loops: CDR1 SGHVS, CDR2 FNYEAQ. The CDR3 contains 20 residues. The CDR3 coding sequence is TGTGCCAGCAGCTTCTCACTCCCGGGACAGGGCTTCTTCTCTGGAAACACCATATATTTT. This sequence encodes CASSFSLPGQGFFSGNTIYF.

The chain carries TRBV4-1 and TRBJ2-5; TRBD1 matches at 9 bases. From germline, CDR1 is MGHRA and CDR2 YSYEKL. With 3 bases clipped from V and 5 bases from J, the junction kept 13 bases outside the gene matches. The CDR3 totals 17 residues. The CDR3 loop is CASSQIKGQGSGETQYF. CDR3 nucleotide sequence: TGCGCCAGCAGCCAGATTAAGGGACAGGGATCGGGGGAGACCCAGTACTTC.

The chain employs TRBV6-1 and TRBJ1-2; 7 bases fit TRBD1. Per germline, CDR1 MNHNS and CDR2 SASEGT. The CDR3 consists of 13 residues. J lost 7 bases, V lost 2 bases, and 4 bases had no gene match. CDR3 DNA sequence: TGTGCCAGCAGTGAATTGGGACAGATTGGCTACACCTTC. Translated: CASSELGQIGYTF.